These T cell receptor beta chains were read from a single sample in a study of technical replicates of blood from a few donors. Profiling relied on immunoSEQ multiplex PCR, and the TCRdb table lists in-frame clones only, not all of them. The sample consists of under 95,000 clones, approximately 94% of them appearing once. Sequenced material: T cells isolated from PBMCs. The receptors were sampled from a human donor in good health. Both conserved end residues are part of each CDR3. The order of the fields is J gene, D gene, V gene, clone size, CDR3 protein, CDR3 DNA. A D gene is named only where the DNA matches it firmly. Part of the rows lack a size; the others show once, few, many or a class for expanded clones.

TRBJ1-2 TRBD1 TRBV27 NA CASSSTPRDSKGYTF TGTGCCAGCAGTTCCACACCCCGGGACAGTAAAGGCTACACCTTC
TRBJ2-7 NA TRBV7-9 NA CASSLLIRGRRTYEQYF TGTGCCAGCAGCTTATTGATCCGAGGGAGGAGAACCTACGAGCAGTACTTC
TRBJ2-7 NA TRBV4-2 NA CASSQDLRQGKTYEQYF TGTGCCAGCAGCCAAGATCTGCGGCAGGGTAAAACCTACGAGCAGTACTTC
TRBJ1-6 NA TRBV30 once CAWSVLGGSPLHF TGTGCCTGGAGTGTACTAGGAGGTTCACCCCTCCACTTT
TRBJ1-2 TRBD1 TRBV13 NA CASSFRQGLGGYTF TGTGCCAGCAGCTTCCGACAGGGACTGGGAGGCTACACCTTC
TRBJ2-3 NA TRBV30 NA CAWSGLPSTDTQYF TGTGCCTGGAGTGGACTTCCTAGCACAGATACGCAGTATTTT
TRBJ1-2 TRBD1 TRBV27 few CASSLRTGDGYTF TGTGCCAGCAGTCTGCGGACAGGGGATGGCTACACCTTC
TRBJ1-6 TRBD1 TRBV10-1 NA CASGGGLDSPLHF TGCGCCAGCGGAGGGGGCCTGGATTCACCCCTCCACTTT
TRBJ2-3 TRBD2 TRBV11-3 NA CASSSSGAGTDTQYF TGTGCCAGCAGCTCTAGCGGAGCAGGGACAGATACGCAGTATTTT
TRBJ1-4 TRBD1 TRBV5-1 NA CASSSWPGQGGEKLFF TGCGCCAGCAGCTCGTGGCCGGGACAGGGGGGCGAAAAACTGTTTTTT
TRBJ2-1 TRBD2 TRBV11-2 NA CASSFGGVAGGSYEQFF TGTGCCAGCAGCTTTGGGGGGGTAGCGGGAGGCAGCTATGAGCAGTTCTTC
TRBJ2-3 NA TRBV7-9 once CASSLSFTQYF TGTGCCAGCAGCCTATCTTTTACGCAGTATTTT
TRBJ2-3 TRBD2 TRBV5-4 NA CASSLGGEGPNTDTQYF TGTGCCAGCAGCTTGGGGGGGGAGGGGCCTAACACAGATACGCAGTATTTT
TRBJ1-2 NA TRBV4-1 once CASSQDGGAYYGYTF TGCGCCAGCAGCCAAGATGGGGGGGCTTACTATGGCTACACCTTC
TRBJ1-5 NA TRBV7-2 NA CASSWGDQPQHF TGTGCCAGCAGCTGGGGAGATCAGCCCCAGCATTTT
TRBJ1-5 TRBD1 TRBV5-1 NA CASSFGPQGEYSNQPQHF TGCGCCAGCAGCTTTGGACCACAGGGGGAGTATAGCAATCAGCCCCAGCATTTT
TRBJ1-1 NA TRBV7-8 NA CASSFPGGHSATEAFF TGTGCCAGCAGCTTCCCAGGCGGGCATTCCGCCACTGAAGCTTTCTTT
TRBJ1-4 NA TRBV6-1 once CASSPREGLGEKLFF TGTGCCAGCAGTCCACGGGAAGGCTTAGGGGAAAAACTGTTTTTT
TRBJ1-5 NA TRBV18 NA CASSPSPGNNQPQHF TGTGCCAGCTCACCCTCCCCGGGAAACAATCAGCCCCAGCATTTT
TRBJ2-1 NA TRBV7-2 NA CASSLVQRGSYNEQFF TGTGCCAGCAGCTTAGTCCAGCGCGGCTCCTACAATGAGCAGTTCTTC
TRBJ2-3 TRBD1 TRBV27 once CASSSQGDPSTDTQYF TGTGCCAGCAGTTCCCAGGGGGACCCTAGCACAGATACGCAGTATTTT
TRBJ1-2 NA TRBV30 NA CAWSIVANYGYTF TGTGCCTGGAGTATTGTAGCTAACTATGGCTACACCTTC
TRBJ2-2 TRBD1 TRBV5-1 NA CASSSPGQGNTGELFF TGCGCCAGCAGCTCCCCGGGACAGGGGAACACCGGGGAGCTGTTTTTT
TRBJ1-1 NA TRBV13 NA CASSTTGSGSTEAFF TGTGCCAGCAGCACCACAGGGTCGGGTAGCACTGAAGCTTTCTTT
TRBJ1-1 TRBD1 TRBV5-1 few CASSYQGANTEAFF TGCGCCAGCAGCTACCAGGGGGCGAACACTGAAGCTTTCTTT
TRBJ2-1 TRBD2 TRBV10-1 once CASKSGLASGGNEQFF TGCGCCAGTAAAAGTGGGTTGGCTAGCGGAGGCAATGAGCAGTTCTTC
TRBJ2-7 TRBD1 TRBV6-5 NA CASRKPGQGSYEQYF TGTGCCAGCAGGAAACCGGGACAGGGATCCTACGAGCAGTACTTC
TRBJ2-7 TRBD1 TRBV4-1 NA CASSQPGQGYEQYF TGCGCCAGCAGCCAACCGGGACAGGGCTACGAGCAGTACTTC
TRBJ2-7 TRBD2 TRBV28 NA CASSFPASAGGRSYEQYF TGTGCCAGCAGTTTTCCCGCATCAGCGGGAGGGCGATCCTACGAGCAGTACTTC
TRBJ1-3 NA TRBV19 NA CASSTETGSSGNTIYF TGTGCCAGTAGTACAGAGACGGGGAGCTCTGGAAACACCATATATTTT
TRBJ1-2 NA TRBV9 NA CASRGGANYGYTF TGTGCCAGCAGGGGGGGAGCTAACTATGGCTACACCTTC
TRBJ2-3 NA TRBV18 NA CASSPPFGEDSTDTQYF TGTGCCAGCTCACCACCTTTCGGGGAAGATAGCACAGATACGCAGTATTTT
TRBJ1-1 NA TRBV30 once CAWSVEAVTEAFF TGTGCCTGGAGTGTGGAGGCGGTCACTGAAGCTTTCTTT
TRBJ2-5 NA TRBV5-1 NA CASSLEQEETQYF TGCGCCAGCAGCTTGGAACAGGAAGAGACCCAGTACTTC
TRBJ1-1 TRBD1 TRBV5-1 NA CASRRTGLYDPNTEAFF TGCGCCAGCAGGCGGACAGGGCTTTACGACCCCAACACTGAAGCTTTCTTT
TRBJ2-4 NA TRBV19 NA CASSSAETVPKNIQYF TGTGCCAGTAGTAGCGCAGAGACAGTTCCCAAAAACATTCAGTACTTC
TRBJ1-2 NA TRBV7-2 NA CASSSRGDGYTF TGTGCCAGCAGCAGCCGGGGGGATGGCTACACCTTC
TRBJ2-1 NA TRBV19 NA CASKEGRNLPQSSYNEQFF TGTGCCAGTAAAGAGGGCAGGAACCTGCCCCAGAGCTCCTACAATGAGCAGTTCTTC
TRBJ2-1 TRBD2 TRBV5-6 NA CASSPPGLAGPSSYNEQFF TGTGCCAGCAGCCCGCCGGGACTAGCGGGACCGAGCTCCTACAATGAGCAGTTCTTC
TRBJ2-1 NA TRBV10-1 NA CASSETSRSYNEQFF TGCGCCAGCAGTGAGACTAGCCGCTCCTACAATGAGCAGTTCTTC
TRBJ1-5 TRBD1 TRBV2 NA CASSVGQGNQPQHF TGTGCCAGCAGTGTTGGACAGGGAAATCAGCCCCAGCATTTT
TRBJ2-3 NA TRBV2 NA CASSELVVSTDTQYF TGTGCCAGCAGTGAATTGGTAGTTAGCACAGATACGCAGTATTTT
TRBJ2-3 NA TRBV14 once CASSQDWRMSTDTQYF TGTGCCAGCAGCCAAGATTGGCGGATGAGCACAGATACGCAGTATTTT
TRBJ2-2 TRBD1 TRBV18 NA CASSPGQDFAGELFF TGTGCCAGCTCACCGGGACAGGATTTCGCCGGGGAGCTGTTTTTT
TRBJ2-1 NA TRBV30 NA CAWNSGHNEQFF TGTGCCTGGAATTCAGGGCACAATGAGCAGTTCTTC
TRBJ2-3 TRBD2 TRBV4-1 NA CASSQAGSSGGMNTQYF TGCGCCAGCAGCCAAGCAGGGTCTAGCGGGGGGATGAATACGCAGTATTTT
TRBJ2-1 NA TRBV27 NA CASSPTSGNEQFF TGTGCCAGCAGTCCCACCTCGGGGAATGAGCAGTTCTTC
TRBJ2-2 TRBD1 TRBV30 NA CAWNLQGAYTGELFF TGTGCCTGGAACTTACAGGGGGCGTATACCGGGGAGCTGTTTTTT
TRBJ2-3 NA TRBV19 once CASSSRYQTQGTTTDTQYF TGTGCCAGTAGTTCGCGATATCAAACACAGGGCACTACCACAGATACGCAGTATTTT
TRBJ2-4 NA TRBV27 NA CASSPRRAVAKNIQYF TGTGCCAGCAGTCCCCGGAGGGCGGTAGCCAAAAACATTCAGTACTTC
TRBJ1-1 NA TRBV6-5 NA CASRVQPGDTEAFF TGTGCCAGCCGGGTTCAACCCGGGGACACTGAAGCTTTCTTT
TRBJ1-2 TRBD1 TRBV5-1 NA CASRSTGTYGYTF TGCGCCAGCAGGTCGACAGGGACCTATGGCTACACCTTC
TRBJ2-7 TRBD1 TRBV5-1 NA CASSGGTGDYEQYF TGCGCCAGCAGCGGGGGGACAGGGGACTACGAGCAGTACTTC
TRBJ2-7 TRBD1 TRBV7-8 NA CASSPFRQGQDEQYF TGTGCCAGCAGTCCTTTTCGACAGGGGCAAGACGAGCAGTACTTC
TRBJ2-2 NA TRBV29-1 NA CSVGRGAPNTGELFF TGCAGCGTGGGGAGGGGGGCCCCGAACACCGGGGAGCTGTTTTTT
TRBJ1-2 NA TRBV14 NA CASSQRRNYGYTF TGTGCCAGCAGCCAAAGGCGGAACTATGGCTACACCTTC
TRBJ1-4 TRBD1 TRBV25-1 NA CASLGQGVTNEKLFF TGTGCCAGCCTGGGACAGGGGGTAACTAATGAAAAACTGTTTTTT
TRBJ1-1 NA TRBV20-1 NA CTSGWETEAFF TGCACTTCGGGGTGGGAGACTGAAGCTTTCTTT